The clone carrying this T cell receptor (beta chain) was recorded only once. The record originates from a study of shared clonotypes between healthy human individuals. Clones were sequenced by immunoSEQ multiplex PCR, and TCRdb holds only the in-frame ones, with some missing. The sample has about 1 million clones, 65% to 75% seen once. V trimming: 5 bases; J trimming: 1 base; junction bases outside the gene matches: 12. The CDR3 is 19 amino acids. Germline V gene sequence: CDR1 SGHAT, CDR2 FQDESV (reference sequence). Specimen: memory CD4+ T cells sorted from blood. The subset was: CD45RA-negative fraction. The receptor was isolated from a young man in good health. The rearrangement uses TRBV11-1 and TRBJ2-6; the match to TRBD1 covers 9 bases. The CDR3 DNA follows: TGTGCCAGCAGCCTTCTTACAGGGGGCGCGCTATCTGGGGCCAACGTCCTGACTTTC. It yields the protein CASSLLTGGALSGANVLTF.